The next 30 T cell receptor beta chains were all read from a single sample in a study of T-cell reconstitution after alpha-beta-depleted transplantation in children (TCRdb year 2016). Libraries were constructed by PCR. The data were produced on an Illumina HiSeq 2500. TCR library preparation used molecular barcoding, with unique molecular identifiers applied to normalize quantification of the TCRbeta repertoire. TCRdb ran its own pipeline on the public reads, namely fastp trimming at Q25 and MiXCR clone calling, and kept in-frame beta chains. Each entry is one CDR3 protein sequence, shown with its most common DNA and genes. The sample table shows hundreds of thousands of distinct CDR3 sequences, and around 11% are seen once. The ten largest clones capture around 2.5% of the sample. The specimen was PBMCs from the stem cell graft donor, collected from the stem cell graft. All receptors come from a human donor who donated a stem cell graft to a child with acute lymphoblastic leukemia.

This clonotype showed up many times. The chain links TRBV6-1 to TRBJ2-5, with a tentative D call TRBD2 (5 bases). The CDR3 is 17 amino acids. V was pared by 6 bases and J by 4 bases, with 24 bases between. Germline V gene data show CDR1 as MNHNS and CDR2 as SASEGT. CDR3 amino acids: CASSSGVGRAYGETQYF. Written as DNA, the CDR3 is TGTGCCAGCAGCTCCGGCGTTGGGCGGGCGTATGGAGAGACCCAGTACTTC.

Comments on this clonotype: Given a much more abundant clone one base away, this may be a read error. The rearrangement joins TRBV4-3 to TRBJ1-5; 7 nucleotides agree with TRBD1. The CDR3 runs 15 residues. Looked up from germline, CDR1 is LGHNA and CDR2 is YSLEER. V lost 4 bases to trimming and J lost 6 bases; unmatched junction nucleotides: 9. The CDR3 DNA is TGCGCCAGCAGCCTAGATTGGGGACAGTTTCAGCCCCAGCATTTT. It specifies CASSLDWGQFQPQHF.

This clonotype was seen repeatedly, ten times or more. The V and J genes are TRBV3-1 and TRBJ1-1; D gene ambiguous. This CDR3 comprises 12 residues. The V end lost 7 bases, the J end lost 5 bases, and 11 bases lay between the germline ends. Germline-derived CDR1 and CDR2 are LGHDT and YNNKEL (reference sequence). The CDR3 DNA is TGTGCCAGCACCCGACTAGGAACTGAAGCTTTCTTT. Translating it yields CASTRLGTEAFF.

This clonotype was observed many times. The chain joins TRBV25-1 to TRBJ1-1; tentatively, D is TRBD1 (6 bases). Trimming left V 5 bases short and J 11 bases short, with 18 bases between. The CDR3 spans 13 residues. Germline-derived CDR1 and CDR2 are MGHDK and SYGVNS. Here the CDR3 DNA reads TGTGCCAGCAGTTTTCGGGGTACAGGGCCCGCTTTCTTT. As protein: CASSFRGTGPAFF.

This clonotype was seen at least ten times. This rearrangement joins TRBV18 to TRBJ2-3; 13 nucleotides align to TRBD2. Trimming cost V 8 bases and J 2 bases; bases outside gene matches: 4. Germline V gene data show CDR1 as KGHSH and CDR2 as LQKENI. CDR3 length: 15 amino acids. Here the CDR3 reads CASRGLAGATDTQYF. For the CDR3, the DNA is TGTGCCAGCCGCGGACTAGCGGGGGCCACAGATACGCAGTATTTT.

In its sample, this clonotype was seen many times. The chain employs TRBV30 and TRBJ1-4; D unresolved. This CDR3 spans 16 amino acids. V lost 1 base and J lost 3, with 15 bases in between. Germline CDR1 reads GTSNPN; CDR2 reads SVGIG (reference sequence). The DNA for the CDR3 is TGTGCCTGGAGTGGGACGGCGAACGTAGCTAATGAAAAACTGTTTTTT. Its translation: CAWSGTANVANEKLFF.

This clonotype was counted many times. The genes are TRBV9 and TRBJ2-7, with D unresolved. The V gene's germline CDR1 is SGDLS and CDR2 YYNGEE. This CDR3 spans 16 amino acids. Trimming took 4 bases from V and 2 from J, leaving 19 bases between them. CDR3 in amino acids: CASSPNPGLDTYEQYF. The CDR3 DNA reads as TGTGCCAGCAGCCCAAATCCGGGCCTCGACACCTACGAGCAGTACTTC.

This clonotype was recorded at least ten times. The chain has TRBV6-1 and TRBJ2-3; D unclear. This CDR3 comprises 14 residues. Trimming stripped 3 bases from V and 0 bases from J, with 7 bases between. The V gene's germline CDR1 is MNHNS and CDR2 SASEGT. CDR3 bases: TGTGCCAGCAGTGAGAAATGGAGCACAGATACGCAGTATTTT. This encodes CASSEKWSTDTQYF.

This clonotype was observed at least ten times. CDR3 bases: TGTGCCTGGGATCAGGGGGTAGGCAATCAGCCCCAGCATTTT. Its translation: CAWDQGVGNQPQHF. This rearrangement joins TRBV30 to TRBJ1-5; 7 bases are shared with TRBD1. Trimming at V came to 5 bases and at J to 2 bases, leaving 6 bases not matched to a gene. This CDR3 has 14 amino acids. Germline V gene lookup returns CDR1 GTSNPN and CDR2 SVGIG (reference sequence).

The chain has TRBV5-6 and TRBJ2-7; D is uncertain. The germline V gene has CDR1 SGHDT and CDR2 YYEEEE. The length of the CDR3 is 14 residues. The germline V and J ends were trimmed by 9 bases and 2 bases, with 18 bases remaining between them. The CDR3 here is CAMSPGLRAYEQYF. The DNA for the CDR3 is TGTGCCATGAGCCCCGGGCTCCGAGCCTACGAGCAGTACTTC. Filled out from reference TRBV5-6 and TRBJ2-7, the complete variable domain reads DAGVTQSPTHLIKTRGQQVTLRCSPKSGHDTVSWYQQALGQGPQFIFQYYEEEERQRGNFPDRFSGHQFPNYSSELNVNALLLGDSALYLCAMSPGLRAYEQYFGPGTRLTVT.

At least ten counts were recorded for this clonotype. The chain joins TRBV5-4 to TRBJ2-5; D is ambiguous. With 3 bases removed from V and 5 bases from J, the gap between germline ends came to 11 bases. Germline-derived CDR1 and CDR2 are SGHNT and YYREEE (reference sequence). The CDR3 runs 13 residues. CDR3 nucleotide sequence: TGTGCCAGCAGCTCGCCCGGGCGGGAGACCCAGTACTTC. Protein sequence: CASSSPGRETQYF.

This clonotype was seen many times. The CDR3 loop reads CSAAGLTNTGELFF. The DNA of the CDR3 is TGCAGTGCTGCGGGACTGACGAACACCGGGGAGCTGTTTTTT. The rearrangement joins TRBV20-1 to TRBJ2-2, with D possibly matching TRBD2 (6 bases). The V and J ends lost 5 bases and 0 bases respectively, with 10 bases between them. The CDR3 totals 14 residues. Germline V gene data show CDR1 as DFQATT and CDR2 as SNEGSKA (reference sequence).

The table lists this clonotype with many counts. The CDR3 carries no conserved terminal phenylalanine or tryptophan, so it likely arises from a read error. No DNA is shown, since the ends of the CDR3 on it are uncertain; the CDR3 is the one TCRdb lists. This chain's CDR3 is CASSQYPGTILSL. The rearrangement joins TRBV4-3 to TRBJ2-7; the table's D call, TRBD1, has no DNA check behind it. The CDR3 sequence runs 13 residues, both termini included. Germline lookup yields CDR1 LGHNA and CDR2 YSLEER.

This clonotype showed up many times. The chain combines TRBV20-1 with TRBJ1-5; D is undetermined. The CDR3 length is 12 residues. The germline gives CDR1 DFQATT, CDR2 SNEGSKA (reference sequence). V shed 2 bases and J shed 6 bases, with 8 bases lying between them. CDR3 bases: TGCAGTGCTAGAACACCAGGTCAGCCCCAGCATTTT. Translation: CSARTPGQPQHF.

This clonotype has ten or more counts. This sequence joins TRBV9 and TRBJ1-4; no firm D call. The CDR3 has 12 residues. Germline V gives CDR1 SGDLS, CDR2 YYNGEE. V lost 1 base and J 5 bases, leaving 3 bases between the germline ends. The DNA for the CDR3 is TGTGCCAGCAGCGTAACCAATGAAAAACTGTTTTTT. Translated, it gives CASSVTNEKLFF.

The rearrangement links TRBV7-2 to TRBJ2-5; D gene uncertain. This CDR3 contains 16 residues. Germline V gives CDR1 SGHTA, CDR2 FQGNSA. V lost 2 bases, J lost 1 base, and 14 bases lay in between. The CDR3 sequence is CASSLNYRAGQETQYF. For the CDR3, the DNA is TGTGCCAGCAGCTTAAATTACCGCGCAGGCCAAGAGACCCAGTACTTC. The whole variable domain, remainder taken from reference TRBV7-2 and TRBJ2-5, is GAGVSQSPSNKVTEKGKDVELRCDPISGHTALYWYRQSLGQGLEFLIYFQGNSAPDKSGLPSDRFSAERTGGSVSTLTIQRTQQEDSAVYLCASSLNYRAGQETQYFGPGTRLLVL.

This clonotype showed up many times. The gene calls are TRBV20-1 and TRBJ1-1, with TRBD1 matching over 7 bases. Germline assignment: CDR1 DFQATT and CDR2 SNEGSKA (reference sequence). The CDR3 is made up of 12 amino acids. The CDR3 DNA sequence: TGCAGCAAGACAGGGTGGGACACTGAAGCTTTCTTT. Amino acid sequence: CSKTGWDTEAFF.

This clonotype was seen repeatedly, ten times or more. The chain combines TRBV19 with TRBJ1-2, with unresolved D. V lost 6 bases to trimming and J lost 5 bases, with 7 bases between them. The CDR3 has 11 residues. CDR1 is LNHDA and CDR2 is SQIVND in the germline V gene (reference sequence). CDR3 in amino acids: CASRTEYGYTF. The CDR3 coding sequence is TGTGCCAGTAGGACCGAGTATGGCTACACCTTC.

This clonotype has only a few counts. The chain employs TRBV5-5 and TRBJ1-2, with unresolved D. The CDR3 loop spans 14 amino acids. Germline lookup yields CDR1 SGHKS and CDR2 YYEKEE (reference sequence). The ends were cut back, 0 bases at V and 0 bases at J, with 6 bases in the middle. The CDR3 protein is CASSLVQANYGYTF. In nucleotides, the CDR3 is TGTGCCAGCAGCTTGGTTCAGGCTAACTATGGCTACACCTTC. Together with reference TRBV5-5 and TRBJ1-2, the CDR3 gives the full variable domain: DAGVTQSPTHLIKTRGQQVTLRCSPISGHKSVSWYQQVLGQGPQFIFQYYEKEERGRGNFPDRFSARQFPNYSSELNVNALLLGDSALYLCASSLVQANYGYTFGSGTRLTVV.

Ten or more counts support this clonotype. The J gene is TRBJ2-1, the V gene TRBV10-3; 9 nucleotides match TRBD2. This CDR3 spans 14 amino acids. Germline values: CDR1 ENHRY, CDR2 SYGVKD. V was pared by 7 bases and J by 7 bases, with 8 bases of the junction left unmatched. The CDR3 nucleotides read TGTGCCATCAAAGCGGGAGGACCCTCTAATGAGCAGTTCTTC. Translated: CAIKAGGPSNEQFF.

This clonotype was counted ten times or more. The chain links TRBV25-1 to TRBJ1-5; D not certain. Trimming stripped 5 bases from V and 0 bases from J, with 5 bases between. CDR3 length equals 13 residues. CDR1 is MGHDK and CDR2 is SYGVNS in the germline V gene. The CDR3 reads CASSPNSNQPQHF. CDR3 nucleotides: TGTGCCAGCAGTCCGAATAGCAATCAGCCCCAGCATTTT.

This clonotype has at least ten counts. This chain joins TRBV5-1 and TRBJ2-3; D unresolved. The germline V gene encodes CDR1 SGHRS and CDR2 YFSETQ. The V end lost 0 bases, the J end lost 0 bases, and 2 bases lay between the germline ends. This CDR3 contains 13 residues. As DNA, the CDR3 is TGCGCCAGCAGCTTGGCTAGCACAGATACGCAGTATTTT. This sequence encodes CASSLASTDTQYF.

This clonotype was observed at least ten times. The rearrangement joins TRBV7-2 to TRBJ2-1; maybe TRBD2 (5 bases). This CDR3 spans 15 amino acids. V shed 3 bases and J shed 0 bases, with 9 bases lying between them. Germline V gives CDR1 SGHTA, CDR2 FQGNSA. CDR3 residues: CASSFGGSSYNEQFF. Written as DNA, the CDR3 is TGTGCCAGCAGCTTTGGCGGGTCCTCCTACAATGAGCAGTTCTTC.

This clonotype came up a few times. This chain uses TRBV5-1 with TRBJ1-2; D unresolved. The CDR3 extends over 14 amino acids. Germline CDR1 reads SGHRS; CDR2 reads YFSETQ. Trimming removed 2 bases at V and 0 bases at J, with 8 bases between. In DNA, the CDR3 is TGCGCCAGCAGCTTATCTGATACTAACTATGGCTACACCTTC. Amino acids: CASSLSDTNYGYTF.

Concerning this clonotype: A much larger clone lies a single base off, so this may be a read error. The CDR3 reads CASSRRTVNTEAFF. The CDR3, as DNA: TGCGCCAGCAGCCGGAGGACAGTAAACACTGAAGCTTTCTTT. This chain joins TRBV5-1 and TRBJ1-1; possible D gene TRBD1, 6 bases. This CDR3 comprises 14 residues. The germline CDR1 and CDR2 sequences are SGHRS and YFSETQ. V lost 4 bases, J lost 2 bases, and 12 bases lay in between.

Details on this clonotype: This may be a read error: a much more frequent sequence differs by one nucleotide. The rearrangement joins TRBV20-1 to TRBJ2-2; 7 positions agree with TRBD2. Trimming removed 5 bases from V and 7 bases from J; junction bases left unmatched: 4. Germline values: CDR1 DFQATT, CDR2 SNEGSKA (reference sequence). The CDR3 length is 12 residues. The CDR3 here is CSARGGGGELFF. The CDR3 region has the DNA TGCAGTGCTCGAGGCGGGGGCGGGGAGCTGTTTTTT.

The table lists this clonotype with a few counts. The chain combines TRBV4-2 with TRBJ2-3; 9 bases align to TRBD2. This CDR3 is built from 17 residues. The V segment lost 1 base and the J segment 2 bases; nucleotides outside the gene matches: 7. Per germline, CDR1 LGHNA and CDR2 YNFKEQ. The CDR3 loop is CASSQGSSGGNTDTQYF. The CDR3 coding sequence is TGTGCCAGCAGCCAAGGAAGTAGCGGGGGCAACACAGATACGCAGTATTTT.

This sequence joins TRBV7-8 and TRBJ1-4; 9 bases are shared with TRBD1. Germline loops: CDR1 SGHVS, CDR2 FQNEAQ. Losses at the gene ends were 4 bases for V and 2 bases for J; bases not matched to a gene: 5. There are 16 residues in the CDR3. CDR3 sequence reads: CASSSGTGRTNEKLFF. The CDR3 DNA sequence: TGTGCCAGCAGCTCCGGGACAGGGAGGACTAATGAAAAACTGTTTTTT.

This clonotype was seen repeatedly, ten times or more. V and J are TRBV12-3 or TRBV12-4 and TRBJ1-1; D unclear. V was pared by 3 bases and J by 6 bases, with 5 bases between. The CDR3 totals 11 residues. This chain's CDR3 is CASSFKAEAFF. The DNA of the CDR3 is TGTGCCAGCAGTTTTAAAGCTGAAGCTTTCTTT.

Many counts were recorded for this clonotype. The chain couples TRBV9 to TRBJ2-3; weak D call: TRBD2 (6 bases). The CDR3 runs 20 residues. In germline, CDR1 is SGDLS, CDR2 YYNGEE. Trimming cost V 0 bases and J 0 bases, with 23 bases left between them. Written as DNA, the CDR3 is TGTGCCAGCAGCGTAGCTTCTAGGGCAGTCAGCGGGTCCAGCACAGATACGCAGTATTTT. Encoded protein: CASSVASRAVSGSSTDTQYF.